These 16 T cell receptor beta chains were sequenced from one sample in a study of cytomegalovirus exposure and HLA in healthy donors. Profiling relied on immunoSEQ multiplex PCR, and the TCRdb table lists in-frame clones only, not all of them. The sample includes roughly 50,000 clones, about 92% of them seen just once. Sequenced input: PBMCs. The receptors originated from a young woman in good health and CMV-seropositive.

The chain uses TRBV7-3 and TRBJ2-7, with a tentative D call TRBD2 (5 bases). Looked up from germline, CDR1 is SGHTA and CDR2 is FQGTGA. Trimming took off 5 bases at V and 7 bases at J, with 12 bases between the two ends. The CDR3 is made up of 12 amino acids. The CDR3 DNA follows: TGTGCCAGCAGCAGAGGGCCAGGAGAGCAGTACTTC. This sequence encodes CASSRGPGEQYF.

V is TRBV7-2 and J is TRBJ2-7; D is unclear. Looked up from germline, CDR1 is SGHTA and CDR2 is FQGNSA. Trimming stripped 3 bases from V and 3 bases from J, with 9 bases between. CDR3 size: 13 residues. The CDR3 bases are TGTGCCAGCAGCTTGAGTACCCGCTACGAGCAGTACTTC. Residues: CASSLSTRYEQYF.

The V call is TRBV7-9, the J call TRBJ1-5; no reliable D call. This CDR3 spans 12 amino acids. Trimming took 4 bases from V and 4 from J, leaving 5 bases between them. Germline-derived CDR1 and CDR2 are SEHNR and FQNEAQ (reference sequence). The CDR3 here is CASSSGNQPQHF. The CDR3 region has the DNA TGTGCCAGCAGCTCGGGGAATCAGCCCCAGCATTTT.

V and J are TRBV9 and TRBJ1-2, with 9 bases lining up with TRBD1. Germline loops: CDR1 SGDLS, CDR2 YYNGEE. The length of the CDR3 is 14 residues. V gave up 3 bases and J gave up 12 bases; unmatched junction bases: 12. CDR3 in DNA: TGTGCCAGCAGCGGGCCGGGACAGGGCCGGGTGGACACCTTC. Translating it yields CASSGPGQGRVDTF.

The CDR3 region is CASSQEGTGFGGELFF. CDR3 bases: TGTGCCAGCAGCCAAGAGGGGACAGGGTTCGGCGGGGAGCTGTTTTTT. The chain combines TRBV14 with TRBJ2-2, with TRBD1 matching over 9 bases. After removal of 0 bases from V and 7 bases from J, the junction contained 6 bases not matched to a gene. The germline CDR1 and CDR2 sequences are SGHDN and FVKESK. This CDR3 has 16 residues.

This chain joins TRBV4-1 and TRBJ1-2; D uncertain. CDR1 MGHRA and CDR2 YSYEKL come from the germline V gene. This CDR3 region has 15 residues. Trimming took 4 bases from V and 2 from J, leaving 14 bases between them. The CDR3 DNA is TGCGCCAGCAGCCTAACCCCCGTGGCCAACTATGGCTACACCTTC. Translating gives CASSLTPVANYGYTF.

V gene TRBV18 combines with J gene TRBJ1-4; 10 bases align to TRBD1. After removal of 6 bases from V and 7 bases from J, the junction contained 8 bases not matched to a gene. Germline loops: CDR1 KGHSH, CDR2 LQKENI. The CDR3 has 15 amino acids. The CDR3 DNA reads TGTGCCAGCTCCGCAACGGGACAGGGGTCTGAAAAACTGTTTTTT. This translates into CASSATGQGSEKLFF.

V and J are TRBV7-9 and TRBJ2-5; 7 positions agree with TRBD2. CDR3 length: 16 amino acids. The germline gives CDR1 SEHNR, CDR2 FQNEAQ (reference sequence). Trimming took 5 bases from V and 4 from J; bases not matched to a gene: 13. CDR3 in amino acids: CASSPAGGSNLETQYF. The CDR3 DNA is TGTGCCAGCAGCCCCGCCGGCGGGAGTAATCTAGAGACCCAGTACTTC.

This chain links TRBV6-5 with TRBJ1-1; D might be TRBD1 (6 bases). V lost 7 bases and J lost 6, with 18 bases in between. The germline V gene encodes CDR1 MNHEY and CDR2 SVGAGI. The CDR3 has 14 amino acids. CDR3 protein: CASTRDTLAPEAFF. As DNA, the CDR3 is TGTGCCAGCACCCGGGACACGCTGGCCCCTGAAGCTTTCTTT.

The rearrangement uses TRBV2 and TRBJ1-2; 7 bases align to TRBD1. V shed 6 bases and J 6 bases; nucleotides not matched to a gene: 4. The CDR3 runs to 12 residues. Germline lookup yields CDR1 SNHLY and CDR2 FYNNEI. This chain's CDR3 is CASRGQMNGYTF. CDR3 nucleotide sequence: TGTGCCAGCAGGGGACAGATGAATGGCTACACCTTC.

The rearrangement uses TRBV6-5 and TRBJ2-2; D is possibly TRBD1 (6 bases). V lost 10 bases, J lost 1 base, and 10 bases lay in between. Germline V gene sequence: CDR1 MNHEY, CDR2 SVGAGI. The CDR3 spans 13 residues. The CDR3 DNA reads TGTGCCACCCGGGACAAGAACACCGGGGAGCTGTTTTTT. This encodes CATRDKNTGELFF.

The J gene is TRBJ2-4, the V gene TRBV14, with no clear D. Germline V gene lookup returns CDR1 SGHDN and CDR2 FVKESK. The CDR3 sequence is 13 residues long. The ends were cut back, 1 base at V and 7 bases at J, with 8 bases in the middle. The CDR3 bases are TGTGCCAGCAGCCAAGTTGTTTCGAACATTCAGTACTTC. The encoded protein is CASSQVVSNIQYF.

This chain joins TRBV19 and TRBJ2-7; 12 bases line up with TRBD1. V trimming: 6 bases; J trimming: 5 bases; junction bases outside the gene matches: 5. The germline V gene has CDR1 LNHDA and CDR2 SQIVND (reference sequence). The CDR3 has 14 residues. The CDR3 nucleotides read TGTGCCAGTAGACCGGGACAGGGGGCCCACGAGCAGTACTTC. Its protein is CASRPGQGAHEQYF.

V and J are TRBV18 and TRBJ2-1; TRBD2 matches 8 bases. Germline-derived CDR1 and CDR2 are KGHSH and LQKENI. V trimming: 1 base; J trimming: 5 bases; junction bases outside the gene matches: 1. CDR3 length: 14 amino acids. CDR3 DNA sequence: TGTGCCAGCTCACCACGCGGGGGGAACAATGAGCAGTTCTTC. Protein product: CASSPRGGNNEQFF.

V and J are TRBV7-8 and TRBJ2-2; 7 nucleotides agree with TRBD2. Germline CDR1 is SGHVS and CDR2 is FQNEAQ. After removal of 5 bases from V and 6 bases from J, the junction contained 6 bases not matched to a gene. The CDR3 has 14 amino acids. CDR3 sequence reads: CASSPRAGAGELFF. CDR3 in DNA: TGTGCCAGCAGCCCCAGGGCGGGGGCCGGGGAGCTGTTTTTT.

The count of this clone is one. The chain links TRBV5-1 to TRBJ2-2; TRBD1 is a possible D gene (7 bases). Germline V gene lookup returns CDR1 SGHRS and CDR2 YFSETQ. The CDR3 runs 15 residues. Trimming took 0 bases from V and 4 from J, leaving 10 bases between them. CDR3 DNA sequence: TGCGCCAGCAGCTTGGTGCAGGGGGGCACCGGGGAGCTGTTTTTT. This codes for CASSLVQGGTGELFF.